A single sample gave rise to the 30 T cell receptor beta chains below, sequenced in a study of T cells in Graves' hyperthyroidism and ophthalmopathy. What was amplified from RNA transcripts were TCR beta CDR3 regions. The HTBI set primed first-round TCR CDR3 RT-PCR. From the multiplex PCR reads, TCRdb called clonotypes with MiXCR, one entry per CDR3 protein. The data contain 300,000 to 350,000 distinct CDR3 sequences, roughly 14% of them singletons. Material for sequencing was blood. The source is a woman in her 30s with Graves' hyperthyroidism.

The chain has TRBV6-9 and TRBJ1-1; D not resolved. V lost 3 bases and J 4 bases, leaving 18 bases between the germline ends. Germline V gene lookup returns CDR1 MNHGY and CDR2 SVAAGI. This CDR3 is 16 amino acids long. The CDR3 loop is CASSYGSGGEGTEAFF. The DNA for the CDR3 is TGTGCCAGCAGTTACGGCTCTGGCGGGGAAGGCACTGAAGCTTTCTTT.

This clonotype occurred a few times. As DNA, the CDR3 is TGTGCCAGCAGCTTAGCATCTCTGCGGGAAACTGAAGCTTTCTTT. Amino acid sequence: CASSLASLRETEAFF. This chain links TRBV7-9 with TRBJ1-1, with unresolved D. Germline V lookup: CDR1 SEHNR, CDR2 FQNEAQ (reference sequence). The V and J ends lost 0 bases and 5 bases respectively, with 13 bases between them. The CDR3 consists of 15 residues.

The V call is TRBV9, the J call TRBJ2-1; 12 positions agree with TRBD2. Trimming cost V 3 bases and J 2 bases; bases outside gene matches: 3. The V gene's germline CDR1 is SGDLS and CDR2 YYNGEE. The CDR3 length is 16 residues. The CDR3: CASSASGRVAYNEQFF. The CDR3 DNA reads TGTGCCAGCAGCGCTAGCGGGAGGGTGGCCTACAATGAGCAGTTCTTC.

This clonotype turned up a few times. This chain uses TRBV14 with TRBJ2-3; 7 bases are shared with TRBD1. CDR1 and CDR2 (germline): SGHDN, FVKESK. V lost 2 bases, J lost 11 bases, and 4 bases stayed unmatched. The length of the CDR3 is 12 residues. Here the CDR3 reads CASSQPRQGQYF. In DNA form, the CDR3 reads TGTGCCAGCAGCCAACCGCGACAGGGGCAGTATTTT.

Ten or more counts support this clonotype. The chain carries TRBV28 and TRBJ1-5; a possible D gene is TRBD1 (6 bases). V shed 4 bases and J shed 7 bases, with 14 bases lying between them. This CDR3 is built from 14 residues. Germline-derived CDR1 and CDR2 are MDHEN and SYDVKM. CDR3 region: CASSSKRGGQPQHF. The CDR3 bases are TGTGCCAGCAGTTCAAAAAGGGGGGGCCAGCCCCAGCATTTT.

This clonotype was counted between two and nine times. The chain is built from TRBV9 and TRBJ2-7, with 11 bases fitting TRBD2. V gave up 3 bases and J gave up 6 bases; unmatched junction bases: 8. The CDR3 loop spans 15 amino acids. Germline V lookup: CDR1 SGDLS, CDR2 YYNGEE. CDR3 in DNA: TGTGCCAGCAGCGCCGGGACTAGCGGCACACGCGAGCAGTACTTC. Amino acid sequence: CASSAGTSGTREQYF.

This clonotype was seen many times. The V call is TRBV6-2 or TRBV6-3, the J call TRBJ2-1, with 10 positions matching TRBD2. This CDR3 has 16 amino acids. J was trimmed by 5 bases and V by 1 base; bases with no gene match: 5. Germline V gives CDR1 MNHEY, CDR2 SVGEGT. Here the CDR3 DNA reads TGTGCCAGCAGTTACTTGGCTAGCGGGGGTAACAATGAGCAGTTCTTC. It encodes CASSYLASGGNNEQFF.

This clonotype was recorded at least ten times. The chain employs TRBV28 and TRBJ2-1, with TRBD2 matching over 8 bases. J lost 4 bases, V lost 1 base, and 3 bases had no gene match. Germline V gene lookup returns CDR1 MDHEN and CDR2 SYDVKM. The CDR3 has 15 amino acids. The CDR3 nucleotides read TGTGCCAGCAGTTTATCCTCTAGCGGGTACAATGAGCAGTTCTTC. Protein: CASSLSSSGYNEQFF.

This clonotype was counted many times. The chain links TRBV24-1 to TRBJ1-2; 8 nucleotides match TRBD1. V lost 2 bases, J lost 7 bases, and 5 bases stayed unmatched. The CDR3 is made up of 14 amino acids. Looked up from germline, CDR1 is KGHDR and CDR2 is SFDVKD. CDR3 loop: CATSDSGQGFGYTF. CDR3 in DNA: TGTGCCACCAGTGATTCTGGACAGGGTTTTGGCTACACCTTC.

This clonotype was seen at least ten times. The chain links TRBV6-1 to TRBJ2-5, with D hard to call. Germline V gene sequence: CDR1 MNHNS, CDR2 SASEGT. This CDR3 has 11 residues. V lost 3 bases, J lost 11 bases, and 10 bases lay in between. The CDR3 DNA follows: TGTGCCAGCAGTGAGAACGCTATACAGTACTTC. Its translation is CASSENAIQYF.

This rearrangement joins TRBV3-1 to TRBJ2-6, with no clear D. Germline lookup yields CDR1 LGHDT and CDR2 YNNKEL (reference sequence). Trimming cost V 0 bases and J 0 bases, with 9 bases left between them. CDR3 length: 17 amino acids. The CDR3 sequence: CASSQDLVSSGANVLTF. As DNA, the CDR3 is TGTGCCAGCAGCCAAGATTTGGTGAGCTCTGGGGCCAACGTCCTGACTTTC.

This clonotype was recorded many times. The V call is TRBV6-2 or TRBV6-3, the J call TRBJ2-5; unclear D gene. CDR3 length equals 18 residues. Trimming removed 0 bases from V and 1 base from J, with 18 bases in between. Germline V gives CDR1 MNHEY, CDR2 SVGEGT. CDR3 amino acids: CASSYSAKQRVLQETQYF. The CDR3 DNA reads TGTGCCAGCAGTTACTCCGCCAAGCAAAGGGTTCTCCAAGAGACCCAGTACTTC.

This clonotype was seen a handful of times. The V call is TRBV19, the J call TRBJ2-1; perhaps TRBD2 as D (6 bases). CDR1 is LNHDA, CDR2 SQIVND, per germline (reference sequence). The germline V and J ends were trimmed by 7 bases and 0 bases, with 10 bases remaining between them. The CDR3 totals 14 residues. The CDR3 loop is CASKVAVSYNEQFF. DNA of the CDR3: TGTGCCAGTAAGGTAGCGGTCTCCTACAATGAGCAGTTCTTC.

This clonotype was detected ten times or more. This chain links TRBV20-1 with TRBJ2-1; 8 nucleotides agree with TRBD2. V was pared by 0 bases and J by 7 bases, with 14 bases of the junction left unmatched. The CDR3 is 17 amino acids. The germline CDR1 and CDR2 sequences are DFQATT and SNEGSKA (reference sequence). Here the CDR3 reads CSARDRSGRGMGNEQFF. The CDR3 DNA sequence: TGCAGTGCTAGAGATCGGAGCGGGAGAGGGATGGGGAATGAGCAGTTCTTC.

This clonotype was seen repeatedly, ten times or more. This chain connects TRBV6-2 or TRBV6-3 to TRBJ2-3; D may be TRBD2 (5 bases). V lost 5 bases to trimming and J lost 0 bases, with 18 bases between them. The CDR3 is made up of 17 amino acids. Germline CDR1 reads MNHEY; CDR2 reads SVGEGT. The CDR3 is CASSEWALRGSTDTQYF. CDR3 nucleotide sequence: TGTGCCAGCAGTGAATGGGCGCTGCGCGGGAGCACAGATACGCAGTATTTT.

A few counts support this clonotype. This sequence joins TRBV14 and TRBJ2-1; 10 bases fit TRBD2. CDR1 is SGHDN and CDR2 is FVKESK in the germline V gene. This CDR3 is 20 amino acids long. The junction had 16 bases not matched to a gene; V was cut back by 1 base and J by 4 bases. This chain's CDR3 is CASSQGTSMGLANIYNEQFF. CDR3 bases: TGTGCCAGCAGCCAAGGGACTTCGATGGGACTAGCGAATATATACAATGAGCAGTTCTTC.

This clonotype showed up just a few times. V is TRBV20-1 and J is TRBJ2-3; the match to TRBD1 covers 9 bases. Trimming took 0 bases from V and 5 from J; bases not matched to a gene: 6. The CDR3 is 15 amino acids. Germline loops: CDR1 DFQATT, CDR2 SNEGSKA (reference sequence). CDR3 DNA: TGCAGTGCTAGAGATGGGGGGACAGGGCGAGATACGCAGTATTTT. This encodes CSARDGGTGRDTQYF.

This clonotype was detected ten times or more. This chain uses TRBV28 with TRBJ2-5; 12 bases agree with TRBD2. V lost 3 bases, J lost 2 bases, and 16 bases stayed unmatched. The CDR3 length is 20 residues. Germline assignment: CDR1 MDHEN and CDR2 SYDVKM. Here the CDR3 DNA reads TGTGCCAGCAGTTTCCGGACTAGCGGGACCTTCGCGAGGGGTCAAGAGACCCAGTACTTC. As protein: CASSFRTSGTFARGQETQYF.

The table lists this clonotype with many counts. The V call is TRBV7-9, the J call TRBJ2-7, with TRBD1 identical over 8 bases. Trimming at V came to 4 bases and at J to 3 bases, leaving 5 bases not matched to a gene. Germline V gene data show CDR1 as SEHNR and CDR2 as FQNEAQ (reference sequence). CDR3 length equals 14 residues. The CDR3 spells CASSSDRGGYEQYF. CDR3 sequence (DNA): TGTGCCAGCAGCTCTGACAGGGGTGGCTACGAGCAGTACTTC.

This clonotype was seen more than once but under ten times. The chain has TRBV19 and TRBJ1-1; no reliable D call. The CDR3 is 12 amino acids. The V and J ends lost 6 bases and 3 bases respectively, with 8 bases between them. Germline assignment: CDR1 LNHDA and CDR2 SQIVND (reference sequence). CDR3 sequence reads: CASRARDTEAFF. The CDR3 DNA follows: TGTGCCAGTAGGGCCAGAGACACTGAAGCTTTCTTT.

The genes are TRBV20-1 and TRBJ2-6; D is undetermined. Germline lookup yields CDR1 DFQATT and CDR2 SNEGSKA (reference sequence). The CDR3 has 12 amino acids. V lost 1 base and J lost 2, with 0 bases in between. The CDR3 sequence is CSARAGANVLTF. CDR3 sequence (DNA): TGCAGTGCTAGAGCTGGGGCCAACGTCCTGACTTTC.

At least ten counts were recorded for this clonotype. CDR3 nucleotide sequence: TGTGCCAGCAGTTTATGGTTCCGCACAGATACGCAGTATTTT. Protein product: CASSLWFRTDTQYF. The chain combines TRBV12-3 or TRBV12-4 with TRBJ2-3; D is undetermined. V was shortened by 2 bases and J by 1 base, with 7 bases between the two germline ends. The CDR3 covers 14 residues.

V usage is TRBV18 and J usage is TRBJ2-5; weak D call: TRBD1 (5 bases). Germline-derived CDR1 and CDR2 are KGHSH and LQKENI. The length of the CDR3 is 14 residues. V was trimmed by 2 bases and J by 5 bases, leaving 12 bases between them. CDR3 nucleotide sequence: TGTGCCAGCTCACCAGGGGCCACGGTTGAGACCCAGTACTTC. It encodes CASSPGATVETQYF.

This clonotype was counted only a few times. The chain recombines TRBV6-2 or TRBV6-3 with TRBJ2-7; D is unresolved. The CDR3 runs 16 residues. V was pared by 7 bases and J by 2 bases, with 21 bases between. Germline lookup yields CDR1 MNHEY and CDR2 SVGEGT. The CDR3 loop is CASTSLDGKGTYEQYF. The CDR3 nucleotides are TGTGCCAGCACCTCCTTGGACGGCAAAGGGACCTACGAGCAGTACTTC.

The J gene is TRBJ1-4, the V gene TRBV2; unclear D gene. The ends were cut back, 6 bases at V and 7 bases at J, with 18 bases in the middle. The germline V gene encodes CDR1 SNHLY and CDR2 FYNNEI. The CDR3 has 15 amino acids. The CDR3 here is CASRVNILLGEKLFF. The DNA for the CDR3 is TGTGCCAGCAGAGTGAATATCCTTTTGGGTGAAAAACTGTTTTTT.

DNA of the CDR3: TGTGCCAGCCATAATCCGGGACCCAAGGAGAATGGCTACACCTTC. Protein: CASHNPGPKENGYTF. The chain recombines TRBV25-1 with TRBJ1-2, with D possibly being TRBD1 (5 bases). Trimming pared 8 bases from V and 6 bases from J, leaving 22 bases between. The CDR3 is made up of 15 amino acids. In germline, CDR1 is MGHDK, CDR2 SYGVNS.

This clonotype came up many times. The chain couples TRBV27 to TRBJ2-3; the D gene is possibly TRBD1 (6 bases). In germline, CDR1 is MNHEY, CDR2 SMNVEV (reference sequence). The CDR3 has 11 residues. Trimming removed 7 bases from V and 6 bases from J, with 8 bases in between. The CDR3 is CASMRGDTQYF. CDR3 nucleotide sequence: TGTGCCAGCATGAGGGGGGATACGCAGTATTTT.

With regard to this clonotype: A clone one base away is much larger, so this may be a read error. The CDR3 is CSAKGALGQPQRF. The CDR3 DNA follows: TGCAGTGCGAAGGGGGCGTTGGGTCAGCCCCAGCGTTTT. The chain combines TRBV20-1 with TRBJ1-5; 7 bases are shared with TRBD1. Germline V lookup: CDR1 DFQATT, CDR2 SNEGSKA (reference sequence). The CDR3 is made up of 13 amino acids.

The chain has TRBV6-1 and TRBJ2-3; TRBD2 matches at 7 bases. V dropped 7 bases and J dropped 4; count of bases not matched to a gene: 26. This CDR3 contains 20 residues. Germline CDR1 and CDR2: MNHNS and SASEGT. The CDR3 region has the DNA TGTGCCAGCATGCGGGGGACCCGGGGAGGAGACAGCGGGGAGTCAGATACGCAGTATTTT. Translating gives CASMRGTRGGDSGESDTQYF.

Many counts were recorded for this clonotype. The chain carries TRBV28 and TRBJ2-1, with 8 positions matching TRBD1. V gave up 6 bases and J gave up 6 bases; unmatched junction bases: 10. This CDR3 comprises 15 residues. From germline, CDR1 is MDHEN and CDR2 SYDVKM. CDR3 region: CASSYVTGASNEQFF. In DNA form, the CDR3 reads TGTGCCAGCAGCTATGTGACAGGGGCATCCAATGAGCAGTTCTTC.